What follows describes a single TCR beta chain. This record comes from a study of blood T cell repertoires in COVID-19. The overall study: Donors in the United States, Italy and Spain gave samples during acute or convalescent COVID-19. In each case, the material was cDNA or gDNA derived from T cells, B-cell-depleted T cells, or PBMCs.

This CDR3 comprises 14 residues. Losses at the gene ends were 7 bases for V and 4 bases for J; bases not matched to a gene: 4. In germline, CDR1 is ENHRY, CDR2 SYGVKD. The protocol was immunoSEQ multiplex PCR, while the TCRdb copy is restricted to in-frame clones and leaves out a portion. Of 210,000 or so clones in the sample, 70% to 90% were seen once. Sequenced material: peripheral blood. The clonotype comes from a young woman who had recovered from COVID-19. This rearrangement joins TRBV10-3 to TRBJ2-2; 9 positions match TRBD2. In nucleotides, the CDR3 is TGTGCCATCAAGGGGACTAGCCGCACCGGGGAGCTGTTTTTT. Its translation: CAIKGTSRTGELFF.